The 10 T cell receptor beta chains reported below all come from one sample, sequenced in a study of beta chain features in type 1 diabetes. Every isolated RNA sample was fully reverse transcribed, so sequencing captured expressed TCRB transcripts. TCRdb keeps only in-frame clones here, not all; method: immunoSEQ multiplex PCR. The table lists roughly 310,000 clones, approximately 11% of them singletons. Sequencing was carried out using naive CD4+ T cells from blood. All receptors derive from a woman under 40 in good health.

This clone has more than one count but fewer than ten. The same CDR3 can be traced to other DNA sequences in this sample. The chain employs TRBV18 and TRBJ2-7; 7 bases line up with TRBD1. Germline trimming cut 0 bases from V and 2 bases from J; bases unmatched to any gene: 4. The CDR3 consists of 15 residues. Germline V gives CDR1 KGHSH, CDR2 LQKENI. The CDR3 DNA is TGTGCCAGCTCACCACCGGGGACAGTAACCTACGAGCAGTACTTC. It encodes CASSPPGTVTYEQYF.

This clone was observed a handful of times. The rearrangement links TRBV6-5 to TRBJ2-3, with D perhaps matching TRBD1 (6 bases). With 5 bases removed from V and 2 bases from J, the gap between germline ends came to 14 bases. CDR1 is MNHEY, CDR2 SVGAGI, per germline. The CDR3 has 15 residues. The CDR3 sequence: CASSIGQIYTDTQYF. Here the CDR3 DNA reads TGTGCCAGCAGTATCGGACAGATTTACACAGATACGCAGTATTTT.

The rearrangement links TRBV2 to TRBJ2-4; TRBD2 might be the D (5 bases). This CDR3 region has 15 residues. Germline CDR1 SNHLY, CDR2 FYNNEI. Trimming cost V 11 bases and J 0 bases, with 17 bases left between them. The DNA for the CDR3 is TGTGCCTCCCTGGGAGCAAGGAGAGCCAAAAACATTCAGTACTTC. Its translation is CASLGARRAKNIQYF.

This chain uses TRBV7-9 with TRBJ2-2; perhaps TRBD1 as D (6 bases). The CDR3 is 18 residues long. Looked up from germline, CDR1 is SEHNR and CDR2 is FQNEAQ (reference sequence). V dropped 1 base and J dropped 3 bases, with 18 bases sitting between them. The CDR3 here is CASSLVASGTPDTGELFF. CDR3 sequence (DNA): TGTGCCAGCAGCTTAGTTGCGTCCGGGACACCCGACACCGGGGAGCTGTTTTTT.

V is TRBV4-3 and J is TRBJ2-3, with 8 bases aligning to TRBD2. V lost 3 bases, J lost 3 bases, and 14 bases stayed unmatched. Germline V gives CDR1 LGHNA, CDR2 YSLEER. CDR3 length: 18 amino acids. Here the CDR3 reads CASSQDPPSGRLTDTQYF. The CDR3, as DNA: TGCGCCAGCAGCCAGGACCCCCCGAGCGGGAGATTGACAGATACGCAGTATTTT.

V is TRBV19 and J is TRBJ2-7; D is perhaps TRBD2 (5 bases). From germline, CDR1 is LNHDA and CDR2 SQIVND (reference sequence). Trimming stripped 4 bases from V and 0 bases from J, with 13 bases between. The length of the CDR3 is 15 residues. Here the CDR3 DNA reads TGTGCCAGTAGTACTAGACCGGGGAGCTCCTACGAGCAGTACTTC. This encodes CASSTRPGSSYEQYF.

This clone was picked up a small number of times. Germline and junction disagree at one end, which may indicate a read error. This chain joins TRBV7-7 and TRBJ2-1, with unresolved D. CDR1 SSHAT and CDR2 FNYEAQ come from the germline V gene (reference sequence). The CDR3 contains 14 residues. The CDR3 here is CASSLVLASNEQFF. The CDR3 nucleotides are TGTGCTAGCAGCTTAGTACTGGCTAGCAATGAGCAGTTCTTC.

The genes are TRBV6-6 and TRBJ1-2; 9 bases align to TRBD1. The V segment lost 4 bases and the J segment 4 bases; nucleotides outside the gene matches: 10. The V gene's germline CDR1 is MNHNY and CDR2 SVGAGI (reference sequence). This CDR3 is built from 16 residues. For the CDR3, the DNA is TGTGCCAGCAGTTCACCACAGGGGGCTCCAGGCTATGGCTACACCTTC. Protein: CASSSPQGAPGYGYTF.

The V gene is TRBV7-2, the J gene TRBJ2-3, with TRBD1 identical over 8 bases. Germline CDR1 and CDR2: SGHTA and FQGNSA. The CDR3 spans 15 residues. V lost 5 bases to trimming and J lost 1 base; unmatched junction nucleotides: 5. CDR3 residues: CASSLGTGRTDTQYF. The CDR3, as DNA: TGTGCCAGCAGCCTCGGGACAGGACGCACAGATACGCAGTATTTT.

The chain links TRBV7-2 to TRBJ2-3; unclear D gene. Per germline, CDR1 SGHTA and CDR2 FQGNSA. The CDR3 length is 12 residues. Trimming shortened V by 3 bases and J by 4 bases, and 5 bases separated the two germline ends. CDR3 sequence reads: CASSFIADTQYF. The CDR3 region has the DNA TGTGCCAGCAGCTTTATCGCAGATACGCAGTATTTT. The full variable domain, completed using reference TRBV7-2 and TRBJ2-3, is GAGVSQSPSNKVTEKGKDVELRCDPISGHTALYWYRQSLGQGLEFLIYFQGNSAPDKSGLPSDRFSAERTGGSVSTLTIQRTQQEDSAVYLCASSFIADTQYFGPGTRLTVL.